These 10 T cell receptor beta chains originate from one sample sequenced in a study of T cell responses to AZD1222 COVID-19 vaccine. TCRdb's table, derived via immunoSEQ multiplex PCR, lists solely in-frame clones and lacks some. The data show 100,000 to 150,000 clones, 90% seen once. The material was peripheral blood, obtained on day 0 of MenACWY control vaccination. These receptors originate from an adult in good health.

V usage is TRBV28 and J usage is TRBJ2-7, with D maybe TRBD2 (5 bases). Between the trimmed V and J ends, which lost 5 bases and 5 bases, there was a span of 19 bases. Germline CDR1 and CDR2: MDHEN and SYDVKM. The CDR3 runs 15 residues. CDR3 in amino acids: CASSHGMLHIHEQYF. The CDR3 DNA reads as TGTGCCAGCAGTCACGGGATGCTCCATATCCACGAGCAGTACTTC.

The V and J genes are TRBV28 and TRBJ2-1, with 8 bases that match TRBD2. V trimming: 4 bases; J trimming: 7 bases; junction bases outside the gene matches: 3. The CDR3 totals 13 residues. The V gene's germline CDR1 is MDHEN and CDR2 SYDVKM. The CDR3 nucleotides read TGTGCCAGCAGTTACGGGACTAGTAATGAGCAGTTCTTC. Amino acids: CASSYGTSNEQFF.

On this clone itself: This sample includes further DNA sequences coding for the same CDR3. This CDR3 is CATSDPGLAGGNEQFF. In nucleotides, the CDR3 is TGTGCCACCAGTGATCCGGGACTAGCGGGAGGCAATGAGCAGTTCTTC. The chain has TRBV24-1 and TRBJ2-1, with 15 bases that match TRBD2. Germline CDR1 reads KGHDR; CDR2 reads SFDVKD. The CDR3 length is 16 residues. J gave up 6 bases and V 3 bases, and 2 bases lay outside the gene matches.

The chain links TRBV4-1 to TRBJ2-3; the D gene is possibly TRBD2 (6 bases). Trimming cost V 0 bases and J 6 bases, with 19 bases left between them. CDR3 length: 17 amino acids. The germline V gene has CDR1 MGHRA and CDR2 YSYEKL. CDR3 protein: CASSQERSPRGPDTQYF. CDR3 coding DNA: TGCGCCAGCAGCCAAGAGCGGTCACCGCGGGGCCCGGATACGCAGTATTTT.

The chain combines TRBV10-2 with TRBJ1-1; D remains unclear. Trimming stripped 0 bases from V and 1 base from J, with 6 bases between. Germline V gene data show CDR1 as WSHSY and CDR2 as SAAADI. There are 14 residues in the CDR3. CDR3 sequence: CASSESRWNTEAFF. In DNA form, the CDR3 reads TGCGCCAGCAGTGAGTCCCGATGGAACACTGAAGCTTTCTTT.

This chain connects TRBV27 to TRBJ1-2; D ambiguous. Looked up from germline, CDR1 is MNHEY and CDR2 is SMNVEV (reference sequence). The CDR3 is made up of 15 amino acids. V gave up 5 bases and J gave up 4 bases, with 17 bases separating them. DNA for the CDR3: TGTGCCAGCAGTCCGAGAGGCGCGTCTATCTATGGCTACACCTTC. Translated, it gives CASSPRGASIYGYTF.

This rearrangement joins TRBV4-3 to TRBJ2-1; D is possibly TRBD2 (6 bases). CDR1 is LGHNA and CDR2 is YSLEER in the germline V gene. Trimming took 1 base from V and 3 from J, leaving 10 bases between them. This CDR3 is 15 amino acids long. CDR3 sequence (DNA): TGCGCCAGCAGCCAAGCCCCGGGGGACTACAATGAGCAGTTCTTC. The encoded protein is CASSQAPGDYNEQFF.

This rearrangement joins TRBV27 to TRBJ2-1; D not resolved. Germline CDR1 and CDR2: MNHEY and SMNVEV (reference sequence). With 6 bases removed from V and 1 base from J, the gap between germline ends came to 10 bases. This CDR3 is 14 amino acids long. The CDR3 is CASSHRSSYNEQFF. The CDR3 nucleotides read TGTGCCAGCAGCCATCGAAGTTCCTACAATGAGCAGTTCTTC.

The gene calls are TRBV5-1 and TRBJ2-7; D unresolved. CDR3 length equals 12 residues. V was clipped by 1 base and J by 3 bases, with 5 bases between them. The V gene's germline CDR1 is SGHRS and CDR2 YFSETQ. CDR3: CASSLLDYEQYF. CDR3 nucleotide sequence: TGCGCCAGCAGCTTGTTGGACTACGAGCAGTACTTC.

This chain joins TRBV4-3 and TRBJ2-7; tentative D call: TRBD2 (6 bases). This CDR3 region has 15 residues. Looked up from germline, CDR1 is LGHNA and CDR2 is YSLEER. V lost 1 base and J lost 0, with 10 bases in between. In nucleotides, the CDR3 is TGCGCCAGCAGCCAAGGTCGGGGGAGCTCCTACGAGCAGTACGTC. Its protein product is CASSQGRGSSYEQYV.